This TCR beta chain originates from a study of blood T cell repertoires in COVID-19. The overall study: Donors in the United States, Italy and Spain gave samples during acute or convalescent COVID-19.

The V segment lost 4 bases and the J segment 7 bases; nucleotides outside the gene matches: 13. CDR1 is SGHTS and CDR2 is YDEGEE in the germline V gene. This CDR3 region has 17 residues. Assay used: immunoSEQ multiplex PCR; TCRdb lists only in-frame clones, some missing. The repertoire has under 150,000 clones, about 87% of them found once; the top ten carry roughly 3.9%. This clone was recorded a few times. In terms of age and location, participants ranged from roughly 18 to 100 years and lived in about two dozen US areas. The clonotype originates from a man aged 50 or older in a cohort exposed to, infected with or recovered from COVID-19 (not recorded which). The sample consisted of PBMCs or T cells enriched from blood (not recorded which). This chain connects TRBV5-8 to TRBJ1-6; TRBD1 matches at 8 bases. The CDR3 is CASSPDGPDRANSPLHF. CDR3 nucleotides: TGTGCCAGCAGCCCGGACGGACCGGACAGGGCGAATTCACCCCTCCACTTT.